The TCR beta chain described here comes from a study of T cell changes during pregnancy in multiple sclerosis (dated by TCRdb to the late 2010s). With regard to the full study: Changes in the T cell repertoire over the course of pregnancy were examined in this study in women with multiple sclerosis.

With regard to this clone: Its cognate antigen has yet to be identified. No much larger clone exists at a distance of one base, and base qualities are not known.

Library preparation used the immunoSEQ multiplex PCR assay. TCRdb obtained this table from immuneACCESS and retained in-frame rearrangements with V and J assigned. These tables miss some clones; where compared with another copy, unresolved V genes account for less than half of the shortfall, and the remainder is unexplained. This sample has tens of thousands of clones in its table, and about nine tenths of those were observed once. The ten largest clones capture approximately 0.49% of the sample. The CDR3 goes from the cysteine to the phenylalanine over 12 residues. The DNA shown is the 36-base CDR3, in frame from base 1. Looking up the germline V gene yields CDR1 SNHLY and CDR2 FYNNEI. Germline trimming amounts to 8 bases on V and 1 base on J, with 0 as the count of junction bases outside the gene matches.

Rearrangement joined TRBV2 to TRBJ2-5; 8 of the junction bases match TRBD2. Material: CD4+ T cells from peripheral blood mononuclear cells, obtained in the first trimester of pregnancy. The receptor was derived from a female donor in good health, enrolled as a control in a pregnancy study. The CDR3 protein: CASGTSQETQYF. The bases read TGTGCCAGCGGGACTAGCCAAGAGACCCAGTACTTC.